The rows below give T cell receptor beta chains drawn from one sample of a study of cytomegalovirus exposure and HLA in healthy donors. Profiling relied on immunoSEQ multiplex PCR, and the TCRdb table lists in-frame clones only, not all of them. The sample holds 200,000 or so clones, about 90% seen once. The sequencing input was PBMCs. The source is a girl under three years old in good health and CMV-seronegative. The CDR3 runs from the conserved cysteine through the conserved F or W. D genes are given only for firm matches. Clone sizes are given selectively: once, few, many, or a class where the clone is expanded.

CDR3nt,CDR3aa,d_gene,v_gene,abundance,j_gene
TGCGCCAGCAGCCAGAGACGGGACTCACGATACTACGAGCAGTACTTC,CASSQRRDSRYYEQYF,-,TRBV10-1,-,TRBJ2-7
TGTGCCAGCAGTGAAGGGGGAGAAGCGATTAATGAAAAACTGTTTTTT,CASSEGGEAINEKLFF,-,TRBV2,-,TRBJ1-4
TGCGCCAGCAGAGAGTTTACTAGCGGGGTTTTCGAGCAGTACTTC,CASREFTSGVFEQYF,TRBD2,TRBV5-1,-,TRBJ2-7
TGTGCCAGCCAACAGGGGTCCTACGAGCAGTACTTC,CASQQGSYEQYF,TRBD1,TRBV7-9,-,TRBJ2-7
TGCGCCAGCAGCCAACCCCCCTCGGGGTTTGGCTCCTACGAGCAGTACTTC,CASSQPPSGFGSYEQYF,-,TRBV4-1,once,TRBJ2-7
TGTGCCAGCAGCCCGAGGGACGATGCGGGAGGCCCGGGGGGCACAGATACGCAGTATTTT,CASSPRDDAGGPGGTDTQYF,TRBD2,TRBV4-2,-,TRBJ2-3
TGTGCCAGCAGCGCGGGACTAGCGGGAGACTACGAGCAGTACTTC,CASSAGLAGDYEQYF,TRBD2,TRBV9,-,TRBJ2-7
TGTGCCTGGAGACCGGACAGGGGACGAGGGCAGTTCTTC,CAWRPDRGRGQFF,TRBD1,TRBV30,-,TRBJ2-1
TGTGCCAGCAGCTTGAAGGGAGGATACCCCTACGAGCAGTACTTC,CASSLKGGYPYEQYF,-,TRBV5-6,-,TRBJ2-7
TGCGCCAGCAGTGATATCGGGACAGGGTTGGTGGATACGCAGTATTTT,CASSDIGTGLVDTQYF,TRBD1,TRBV10-1,-,TRBJ2-3
TGTGCCACCAGCAGAGATTCTGGAGGGAGCTCAGGAGATACGCAGTATTTT,CATSRDSGGSSGDTQYF,-,TRBV15,-,TRBJ2-3
TGCGCCAGCAGCCAGTTAGCGGGGAACACCGGGGAGCTGTTTTTT,CASSQLAGNTGELFF,TRBD2,TRBV4-1,once,TRBJ2-2
TGTGCCAGCAAACAGGGTGGAGAGACCCAGTACTTC,CASKQGGETQYF,-,TRBV6-5,-,TRBJ2-5
TGTGCCAGCAGTGCCCGAAGACCGGGACTAGGGAACACCGGGGAGCTGTTTTTT,CASSARRPGLGNTGELFF,TRBD2,TRBV6-1,-,TRBJ2-2
TGCGCCACCCAGTCTGGGCCGACAGGACAGCCCCAGCATTTT,CATQSGPTGQPQHF,-,TRBV23-1,-,TRBJ1-5
TGTGCCAGCAGTGAAGGGACAAGCACTGAAGCTTTCTTT,CASSEGTSTEAFF,-,TRBV2,once,TRBJ1-1
TGCAGCGGGGACAGGACCTACGAGCAGTACTTC,CSGDRTYEQYF,TRBD1,TRBV29-1,-,TRBJ2-7
TGTGCCAGCAGTTCAGGGGGCGCCAGGAACATTCAGTACTTC,CASSSGGARNIQYF,TRBD1,TRBV7-9,few,TRBJ2-4
TGTGCCAGTAGTTTTGACGGGACAAAGCAAGATACGCAGTATTTT,CASSFDGTKQDTQYF,-,TRBV19,-,TRBJ2-3
TGTGCCAGCAGACAGGGTACTGGAAACACCATATATTTT,CASRQGTGNTIYF,-,TRBV7-9,-,TRBJ1-3
TGTGCCAGCAGCTTAGCTCGGGACAAGGGTTTTCAGCCCCAGCATTTT,CASSLARDKGFQPQHF,-,TRBV7-8,few,TRBJ1-5
TGTGCCAGCAGTTACTCAGGACTTGGCGGAGATACGCAGTATTTT,CASSYSGLGGDTQYF,-,TRBV6-5,-,TRBJ2-3
TGTGCCAGCAGCTTAGCCAGGGCCGGCTACGAGCAGTACTTC,CASSLARAGYEQYF,-,TRBV11-1,once,TRBJ2-7
TGTGCCAGCAGTGAAGCCGGGACAGGGGATGAAAAACTGTTTTTT,CASSEAGTGDEKLFF,TRBD1,TRBV6-1,-,TRBJ1-4
TGCAGCGTTGCCACAGGATTCACCGGGGAGCTGTTTTTT,CSVATGFTGELFF,-,TRBV29-1,-,TRBJ2-2
TGTGCCAGCAGTCTACTAACCGCGGGAGGGCCGCACGAGCAGTACTTC,CASSLLTAGGPHEQYF,TRBD2,TRBV27,-,TRBJ2-7
TGTGCCAGCAGCTTAGGACAGGGCTCTTGGAACACTGAAGCTTTCTTT,CASSLGQGSWNTEAFF,TRBD1,TRBV11-2,-,TRBJ1-1
TGTGCCGGGAAGACAGGGCCTAACTATGGCTACACCTTC,CAGKTGPNYGYTF,TRBD1,TRBV2,-,TRBJ1-2
TGTGCCTGGAGTCAGGCATACGAGCAGTACTTC,CAWSQAYEQYF,-,TRBV30,-,TRBJ2-7
TGTGCCAGCAGCCGGGACATTCTTAATTCACCCCTCCACTTT,CASSRDILNSPLHF,-,TRBV5-6,-,TRBJ1-6
TGTGCTAGTGGTTTGGTTCTCGGGTCTGGGACAGGATACACTGAAGCTTTCTTT,CASGLVLGSGTGYTEAFF,TRBD1,TRBV12-5,-,TRBJ1-1
TGTGCCCTGGATGTCAGGGGAAACTACGAGCAGTACTTC,CALDVRGNYEQYF,-,TRBV30,-,TRBJ2-7
TGTGCCAGCAGCTCGCGCTCGGGGGGTAACTATGGCTACACCTTC,CASSSRSGGNYGYTF,-,TRBV5-6,-,TRBJ1-2
TGCGCCAGCAGTGGTGGTAGCGGGGGGGCGACCGGAGATACGCAGTATTTT,CASSGGSGGATGDTQYF,TRBD2,TRBV10-1,-,TRBJ2-3
TGTGCCAGCAGCTTTAGCGGGAGGAGCACAGATACGCAGTATTTT,CASSFSGRSTDTQYF,TRBD2,TRBV9,-,TRBJ2-3
TGTGCCAGCAGCCAAGGTGGGAGGGGCACCCTCAATCAGCCCCAGCATTTT,CASSQGGRGTLNQPQHF,-,TRBV4-2,-,TRBJ1-5
TGTGCCAGCAGCCAACTCTTTGGGACAGGGTATGGCTACACCTTC,CASSQLFGTGYGYTF,TRBD1,TRBV14,-,TRBJ1-2
TGTGCCAGCACCAAGGGACTAGCGGGAGATATTACGCAGTATTTT,CASTKGLAGDITQYF,TRBD2,TRBV27,-,TRBJ2-3
TGCAGCGTTGCCAGGGCCTATGGCTACACCTTC,CSVARAYGYTF,-,TRBV29-1,-,TRBJ1-2
TGCGCCAGCAGCCAAGATCTCCCCTCCGAGCAGTACTTC,CASSQDLPSEQYF,-,TRBV4-1,-,TRBJ2-7
TGTGCCAGCAGCTTAGGGGGACAGACGAACAATGAGCAGTTCTTC,CASSLGGQTNNEQFF,TRBD1,TRBV11-3,-,TRBJ2-1
TGCGCCAGCTTCCGGGAGACTACGACTTACAATGAGCAGTTCTTC,CASFRETTTYNEQFF,-,TRBV5-1,-,TRBJ2-1
TGTGCCAGTAGGGTCAGTTCTAGCACAGATACGCAGTATTTT,CASRVSSSTDTQYF,-,TRBV19,-,TRBJ2-3
TGTGCCACCAGCAGAGATCAACAGGGGGATCTATCCAAAAACATTCAGTACTTC,CATSRDQQGDLSKNIQYF,TRBD1,TRBV15,-,TRBJ2-4
TGCAGTGCTAGACCGCGGCATGGCTACACCTTC,CSARPRHGYTF,-,TRBV20-1,-,TRBJ1-2
TGCGCCAGCAGCGCCGACTCTTCCTTGAGCTCTGGGGCCAACGTCCTGACTTTC,CASSADSSLSSGANVLTF,-,TRBV5-1,-,TRBJ2-6